The rows below give T cell receptor beta chains drawn from one sample of a study of blood T cells in healthy people across ages. TCRdb re-analysed the 5' RACE reads in MiXCR, keeping a single row per CDR3 protein. The sample shows fewer than 900,000 distinct CDR3 sequences, 30% to 45% of them seen only once. The material sequenced was blood. The receptors stem from a man aged 18 to 30 in good health. Each CDR3 is given with its conserved first and last residue. D genes are given only for firm matches. Only part of the rows carry a size: once, few, many, or a class if the clone is expanded.

clone_size j_call v_call d_call cdr3_nt cdr3_aa
. TRBJ1-3 TRBV15 . TGTGCCACCAGCAGAGATCGGGGTGGCGCTGGAAACACCATATATTTT CATSRDRGGAGNTIYF
few TRBJ2-7 TRBV19 TRBD2 TGTGCCAGTAGTGTTAGCGGGGGGTTGTCCTACAATGAGCAGTACTTC CASSVSGGLSYNEQYF
. TRBJ2-1 TRBV12-3/TRBV12-4 . TGTGCCAGCACCCTATCGGAGGAGCAGTTCTTC CASTLSEEQFF
few TRBJ1-2 TRBV6-5 TRBD1 TGTGCCAGCAGTCCTGCAGGGGGCCGCTATGGCTACACCTTC CASSPAGGRYGYTF
many TRBJ2-1 TRBV27 . TGTGCCAGCAGTTTCAGCTCCTACAATGAGCAGTTCTTC CASSFSSYNEQFF
. TRBJ2-6 TRBV5-1 . TGCGCCAGCAGCGAGGATACAGCCTCTGGGGCCAACGTCCTGACTTTC CASSEDTASGANVLTF
few TRBJ1-2 TRBV7-9 TRBD1 TGTGCCAGCAGCTCAGTTGGGGACAGGAGGGTCTATGGCTACACCTTC CASSSVGDRRVYGYTF
many TRBJ2-6 TRBV12-3/TRBV12-4 . TGTGCCAGCATTGGTAGGGGGGCCAACGTCCTGACTTTC CASIGRGANVLTF
. TRBJ2-1 TRBV7-8 . TGTGCCAGCAGCTCCCTAGCGACAGTTTACAATGAGCAGTTCTTC CASSSLATVYNEQFF
. TRBJ1-2 TRBV25-1 . TGTGCCAGCAGTGAATTTGACGGCTATGGCTACACCTTC CASSEFDGYGYTF
many TRBJ2-3 TRBV27 . TGTGCCAGCAGTCCCTCGGTCGGCCATACGCAGTATTTT CASSPSVGHTQYF
. TRBJ2-7 TRBV20-1 TRBD1 TGCAGTGCTAGGGGGACAGACTACAATGAGCAGTACTTC CSARGTDYNEQYF
. TRBJ1-5 TRBV20-1 . TGCAGTGCTAAACGAAAACCTGGAAGCAATCAGCCCCAGCATTTT CSAKRKPGSNQPQHF
. TRBJ2-7 TRBV7-9 TRBD2 TGTGCCAGCAGCGCACCCAGGACGGGGGGGCCCCTGAGCTCCTACAATGAGCAGTACTTC CASSAPRTGGPLSSYNEQYF
. TRBJ2-2 TRBV20-1 TRBD1 TGCAGTGCTAGAGCCCCGGACAGGCTGGACGGGGAGCTGTTTTTT CSARAPDRLDGELFF